Listed below are T cell receptor beta chains from one sample, sequenced in a study of T cell changes during pregnancy in multiple sclerosis. Clones were sequenced by immunoSEQ multiplex PCR, and TCRdb holds only the in-frame ones, with some missing. The repertoire includes tens of thousands of clones, 85% to 95% of them detected once, and less than 3% sits in the top ten. The input for sequencing was peripheral blood, taken in the third trimester of pregnancy. These receptor sequences come from a female donor in good health, enrolled as a control in a pregnancy study. Each CDR3 is given with its conserved first and last residue. The order of the fields is clone size, J gene, V gene, D gene, CDR3 DNA, CDR3 protein. The D gene is left open where the match is weak. The listing skips clone size in some rows; elsewhere it reads once, few, many or a size class.

>-|TRBJ1-6|TRBV2|TRBD1
TGTGCCAGCAGTCCTGTTCGACAGGGCAATTCACCCCTCCACTTT
CASSPVRQGNSPLHF
>-|TRBJ1-6|TRBV15|TRBD1
TGTGCCACCAGTACACAGGGGTTGAATTCACCCCTCCACTTT
CATSTQGLNSPLHF
>few|TRBJ1-1|TRBV18|-
TGTGCCAGCTCACCGGGGGGAATAACTGAAGCTTTCTTT
CASSPGGITEAFF
>-|TRBJ2-5|TRBV10-3|-
TGTGCCATCAGTGAGCCACAGAGTCAAGAGACCCAGTACTTC
CAISEPQSQETQYF
>-|TRBJ1-1|TRBV15|-
TGTGCCACCAGTGAGGTACTGAACACTGAAGCTTTCTTT
CATSEVLNTEAFF
>-|TRBJ1-4|TRBV27|TRBD1
TGTGCCAGCAGTCCAGGACAGGGGGGACTTAATGAAAAACTGTTTTTT
CASSPGQGGLNEKLFF
>-|TRBJ2-7|TRBV6-6|TRBD1
TGTGCCAGCAGCAACTTCGGACAGGGGGCGGGATACGAGCAGTACTTC
CASSNFGQGAGYEQYF
>-|TRBJ1-2|TRBV19|-
TGTGCCAGTAGTCCCTGGACAGATAACTATGGCTACACCTTC
CASSPWTDNYGYTF
>-|TRBJ2-2|TRBV7-8|-
TGTGCCAGCACCTTAGGTCCCGGGGGAAACACCGGGGAGCTGTTTTTT
CASTLGPGGNTGELFF
>-|TRBJ2-3|TRBV2|TRBD2
TGTGCCAGCAAAAAACTAGCGGGAGTGACAGATACGCAGTATTTT
CASKKLAGVTDTQYF
>-|TRBJ2-7|TRBV7-2|-
TGTGCCAGCAGCTACCCGGGACATTACTCCTACGAGCAGTACTTC
CASSYPGHYSYEQYF
>-|TRBJ2-2|TRBV10-1|-
TGCGCCAGTTGGGGGGAGAACACCGGGGAGCTGTTTTTT
CASWGENTGELFF
>-|TRBJ2-2|TRBV5-1|-
TGCGCCAGCAGCTTGATAGAGAACACCGGGGAGCTGTTTTTT
CASSLIENTGELFF
>-|TRBJ2-5|TRBV6-1|TRBD2
TGTGCCAGCAGTGGCCCCGGGACTAGCCAAGAGACCCAGTACTTC
CASSGPGTSQETQYF
>-|TRBJ1-3|TRBV18|TRBD1
TGTGCCAGCTCACCGTTGACAGGGATCGATCGGAGAAACACCATATATTTT
CASSPLTGIDRRNTIYF
>-|TRBJ1-2|TRBV4-3|-
TGCGCCAGCAGCCAGTCAAGGTTGGGGGGGCTTGATGAGGGCTACACCTTC
CASSQSRLGGLDEGYTF
>-|TRBJ1-4|TRBV5-5|TRBD1
TGTGCCAGCAGCCTACAGGGGCGGTATGAAAAACTGTTTTTT
CASSLQGRYEKLFF
>-|TRBJ1-2|TRBV27|-
TGTGCCAGCAGTTTCAGGGGTATGACGGATGGCTACACCTTC
CASSFRGMTDGYTF
>-|TRBJ1-2|TRBV6-1|-
TGTGCCAGCAGCCAGGGCTTCTATGGCTACACCTTC
CASSQGFYGYTF
>-|TRBJ2-7|TRBV6-1|-
TGTGCCAGCAGCGAGGGACTGAGGTACGAGCAGTACTTC
CASSEGLRYEQYF
>-|TRBJ2-1|TRBV30|TRBD1
TGTGCCTGGAGCCGACAGGGGACGACTTACAATGAGCAGTTCTTC
CAWSRQGTTYNEQFF
>once|TRBJ2-1|TRBV7-9|-
TGTGCCAGCAGCTTACTCTCCTCGATACTATACAATGAGCAGTTCTTC
CASSLLSSILYNEQFF
>-|TRBJ1-3|TRBV15|TRBD1
TGTGCCACCAGCCCCCGACAGGGACCTGGAAACACCATATATTTT
CATSPRQGPGNTIYF
>once|TRBJ2-7|TRBV11-2|-
TGTGCCAGCAGCTTAACAGGGAAATACGAGCAGTACTTC
CASSLTGKYEQYF
>-|TRBJ2-5|TRBV5-8|-
TGTGCCAGCTATCTGTTGGGCCGGACCCAGTACTTC
CASYLLGRTQYF
>-|TRBJ1-1|TRBV6-1|-
TGTGCCAGCAGACGGGACGGGGGGAGTTGGACTGAAGCTTTCTTT
CASRRDGGSWTEAFF
>-|TRBJ1-1|TRBV19|-
TGTGCCAGTAGTATCGGTGGTGAAGCTTTCTTT
CASSIGGEAFF
>-|TRBJ2-5|TRBV7-7|TRBD1
TGTGCTAGCAGTGCGGACAGGGATGAGACCCAGTACTTC
CASSADRDETQYF
>-|TRBJ1-1|TRBV6-1|-
TGTGCCAGCAGTAATTCAGGGGTTACTGAAGCTTTCTTT
CASSNSGVTEAFF
>-|TRBJ2-7|TRBV4-1|TRBD2
TGCGCCAGCAGCCAATCGCTAGCGGGGGGCTCCTACGAGCAGTACTTC
CASSQSLAGGSYEQYF
>-|TRBJ2-1|TRBV9|-
TGTGCCAGCAGCGTAGAGGACAGCTTATCCTACAATGAGCAGTTCTTC
CASSVEDSLSYNEQFF
>-|TRBJ2-5|TRBV7-2|-
TGTGCCAGCAGCTTAGGAGTTAAGCGGTACCAAGAGACCCAGTACTTC
CASSLGVKRYQETQYF
>-|TRBJ1-1|TRBV5-4|-
TGTGCCAGCAGCTTGGGCCCAGGGGAAATGAACACTGAAGCTTTCTTT
CASSLGPGEMNTEAFF
>-|TRBJ2-5|TRBV11-2|TRBD2
TGTGCCAGCAGCTTAGGTTCGGGGGGACCAGAGACCCAGTACTTC
CASSLGSGGPETQYF
>once|TRBJ2-3|TRBV4-2|TRBD2
TGTGCCAGCAGCCAACGTACAATAGCGGGCCAAACAGATACGCAGTATTTT
CASSQRTIAGQTDTQYF
>-|TRBJ2-7|TRBV6-1|TRBD1
TGTGCCAGCAGTGAGGGACAGTTACACGAGCAGTACTTC
CASSEGQLHEQYF
>-|TRBJ2-7|TRBV9|TRBD1
TGTGCCAGCAGCGAGGTGACAGGGGGCCATCCCTACGAGCAGTACTTC
CASSEVTGGHPYEQYF
>-|TRBJ2-3|TRBV7-2|-
TGTGCCAGCATCTCGGGGGATACGCAGTATTTT
CASISGDTQYF
>-|TRBJ2-7|TRBV27|TRBD1
TGTGCCAGCAGTTTACACGGGACAGACTACGAGCAGTACTTC
CASSLHGTDYEQYF
>-|TRBJ1-1|TRBV23-1|TRBD1
TGCGCCAGGCAGGACAGGGACGAGAACACTGAAGCTTTCTTT
CARQDRDENTEAFF
>-|TRBJ2-3|TRBV19|-
TGTGCCAGTACCAGGGAAATCTCCACAGATACGCAGTATTTT
CASTREISTDTQYF
>-|TRBJ1-1|TRBV6-5|-
TGTGCCAGCAGCATCCGGGACACTCCTAGCACTGAAGCTTTCTTT
CASSIRDTPSTEAFF
>once|TRBJ2-7|TRBV6-6|TRBD1
TGTGCCAGCAGGGACAGGGAGGTCTTCTACGAGCAGTACTTC
CASRDREVFYEQYF
>-|TRBJ2-1|TRBV21-1|-
TGTGCCAGCAGCAAAGGGCCAGGGGATCCCTACAATGAGCAGTTCTTC
CASSKGPGDPYNEQFF
>few|TRBJ2-3|TRBV6-4|-
TGTGCCAGCAGTGAAGCGGGCACAGATACGCAGTATTTT
CASSEAGTDTQYF
>-|TRBJ2-7|TRBV19|TRBD1
TGTGCCAGTAGCTACGGGACAGGGGATTACGAGCAGTACTTC
CASSYGTGDYEQYF
>-|TRBJ1-6|TRBV5-4|TRBD1
TGTGCCAGCAGCTTGCCCATCGGGACAGGAAATTCACCCCTCCACTTT
CASSLPIGTGNSPLHF
>-|TRBJ1-1|TRBV27|-
TGTGCCAGCAGTCCGATAGGGGTTGACACTGAAGCTTTCTTT
CASSPIGVDTEAFF
>-|TRBJ2-2|TRBV5-1|-
TGCGCCAGCAGCTTCGATAGGGGCGGCACCGGGGAGCTGTTTTTT
CASSFDRGGTGELFF
>-|TRBJ2-1|TRBV6-5|TRBD2
TGTGCCAGCAGTGTCGGACTAGCGAACAATGAGCAGTTCTTC
CASSVGLANNEQFF
>few|TRBJ2-3|TRBV5-8|TRBD2
TGTGCCAGCAGGGCAGAGCGGGGCCACACAGATACGCAGTATTTT
CASRAERGHTDTQYF